This T cell receptor beta chain emerged from a study of T-cell memory formation after mild COVID-19. Points from the study as a whole: A second wave expanding day 15 to 37 was CD4+-biased; contracting clones were balanced. Pre-infection memory held some responding clones, suggesting pre-existing cross-reactive T cells responded. CD4+ contracting clones lay mainly in CM and EM, CD8+ ones in EMRA.

This clonotype was counted once. Its antigen is as yet unknown. TCR alpha and TCR beta cDNA libraries carrying sample barcodes and UMIs came from 5'RACE with constant-segment primers. TCRdb itself ran the 5' RACE reads through MiXCR, one entry per CDR3 protein. The sample lists roughly 130,000 distinct CDR3 sequences, 15% to 20% occurring once. This CDR3 has 14 amino acids. Germline V gene data show CDR1 as SGHTA and CDR2 as FQGNSA. V lost 3 bases and J 3 bases, leaving 11 bases between the germline ends. The sequence was collected from a young man who had mild COVID-19 (a few samples of this study predate the infection). Cell type and time point are not known. The sequenced sample was PBMCs or a T cell subset sorted from them (not recorded which). The J gene is TRBJ2-5, the V gene TRBV7-2; D is possibly TRBD1 (6 bases). CDR3 DNA: TGTGCCAGCAGCTTCCCGGCAGGGGAAGAGACCCAGTACTTC. Its translation is CASSFPAGEETQYF.